Reported below is one T cell receptor (beta chain). Antigen unknown. The data stem from a study of cytomegalovirus exposure and HLA in healthy donors. The PCR employed 60 Vbeta primers together with 13 Jbeta primers. Authors' data handling: In a later analysis, roughly 11 million of around 75 million unique beta chains occurred in at least two donors. The repertoire was sequenced with immunoSEQ multiplex PCR; TCRdb's copy has only in-frame clones and lacks some. V and J calls and clone size come straight from that table; D and trimming were deduced from the DNA. This table holds more than 95,000 clones, roughly an eighth found once. The CDR3 is made up of 15 amino acids. CDR1 and CDR2 from the germline V gene are MNHNS and SASEGT. With 2 bases clipped from V and 6 bases from J, the junction kept 10 bases outside the gene matches. Notes on the study in general: In an earlier analysis, productive rearrangement rates for most beta V segments clustered near 87% or 30%.

This receptor was obtained from a man aged 35-49 years in good health and CMV-seropositive. The V gene is TRBV6-1, the J gene TRBJ2-7; TRBD2 agrees at 7 bases. The specimen was PBMCs. Written as DNA, the CDR3 is TGTGCCAGCAGTGAAACCTGGGCGGGAGTCCGCGAGCAGTACTTC. It encodes CASSETWAGVREQYF.